Each of the 14 T cell receptor beta chains below was sequenced from the same sample in a study of blood T cell repertoires in COVID-19. The repertoire was sequenced with immunoSEQ multiplex PCR; TCRdb's copy has only in-frame clones and lacks some. The repertoire holds more than 300,000 clones, with roughly 90% as singletons. Sequenced input: PBMCs or T cells enriched from blood (not recorded which). Receptor source: a woman aged 35 to 49 who had been exposed to COVID-19.

V and J are TRBV6-6 and TRBJ1-1; 8 positions match TRBD1. Germline assignment: CDR1 MNHNY and CDR2 SVGAGI (reference sequence). The CDR3 has 15 residues. V lost 5 bases to trimming and J lost 5 bases; unmatched junction nucleotides: 10. Here the CDR3 reads CASSHRTGIETEAFF. CDR3 nucleotides: TGTGCCAGCAGTCACCGGACAGGGATCGAAACTGAAGCTTTCTTT.

CDR3 sequence (DNA): TGCGCCAGCAGTCAATCTCAGGGGCTTCCTGCTTTCTTT. Translation gives CASSQSQGLPAFF. The chain has TRBV23-1 and TRBJ1-1; possible D gene TRBD1, 6 bases. TRBV23-1 is an open reading frame whose function is uncertain. The V end was cut by 0 bases, the J end by 11 bases, with 13 bases between. The CDR3 length is 13 residues.

This clone has just one count. V gene TRBV30 combines with J gene TRBJ1-3; TRBD1 matches 7 bases. This CDR3 spans 16 amino acids. The germline gives CDR1 GTSNPN, CDR2 SVGIG (reference sequence). V was clipped by 2 bases and J by 3 bases; unmatched bases: 10. The CDR3 nucleotides are TGTGCCTGGAGTCATGTGACAGGGACGTATGGAAACACCATATATTTT. It specifies CAWSHVTGTYGNTIYF.

The CDR3: CASSPQKGSYGYTF. The CDR3 nucleotides are TGTGCCAGCTCACCACAGAAGGGGTCCTATGGCTACACCTTC. The V gene is TRBV18, the J gene TRBJ1-2, with D possibly TRBD1 on 5 matching bases. This CDR3 is 14 amino acids long. Trimming took 1 base from V and 4 from J, leaving 10 bases between them. Germline V gene sequence: CDR1 KGHSH, CDR2 LQKENI.

The chain joins TRBV18 to TRBJ1-3, with D tentatively TRBD1 (5 bases). V dropped 4 bases and J dropped 6 bases, with 10 bases sitting between them. Germline assignment: CDR1 KGHSH and CDR2 LQKENI. This CDR3 comprises 13 residues. This chain's CDR3 is CASSLGTENTIYF. In DNA, the CDR3 is TGTGCCAGCTCACTCGGGACTGAAAACACCATATATTTT.

This rearrangement joins TRBV6-6 to TRBJ2-7; TRBD1 aligns across 9 bases. Germline CDR1 is MNHNY and CDR2 is SVGAGI (reference sequence). Trimming at V came to 6 bases and at J to 1 base, leaving 7 bases not matched to a gene. CDR3 length: 15 residues. CDR3 nucleotides: TGTGCCAGCAGCCTTCCGGGACAGGGTTCCTACGAGCAGTACTTC. Its translation: CASSLPGQGSYEQYF.

The chain has TRBV7-2 and TRBJ2-7; 8 nucleotides align to TRBD2. The V gene's germline CDR1 is SGHTA and CDR2 FQGNSA. The V and J ends lost 5 bases and 2 bases, in that order; junction bases with no gene match: 5. This CDR3 has 14 residues. CDR3 coding DNA: TGTGCCAGCAGCCCAACTAGCGGTCCCTACGAGCAGTACTTC. It encodes CASSPTSGPYEQYF. Full variable domain (missing parts from reference TRBV7-2 and TRBJ2-7): GAGVSQSPSNKVTEKGKDVELRCDPISGHTALYWYRQSLGQGLEFLIYFQGNSAPDKSGLPSDRFSAERTGGSVSTLTIQRTQQEDSAVYLCASSPTSGPYEQYFGPGTRLTVT.

V usage is TRBV2 and J usage is TRBJ1-2; TRBD1 agrees at 9 bases. Trimming at V came to 9 bases and at J to 4 bases, leaving 6 bases not matched to a gene. The CDR3 length is 13 residues. The germline V gene has CDR1 SNHLY and CDR2 FYNNEI. CDR3 DNA: TGTGCCAGTCCCCCACAGGGGGCCTATGGCTACACCTTC. Translating it yields CASPPQGAYGYTF.

J is TRBJ2-3 and V is TRBV30, with TRBD2 identical over 12 bases. With 7 bases clipped from V and 2 bases from J, the junction kept 7 bases outside the gene matches. This CDR3 comprises 15 residues. The germline gives CDR1 GTSNPN, CDR2 SVGIG (reference sequence). As DNA, the CDR3 is TGTGCCTCCCGACTAGCGGGGGCGCTCACAGATACGCAGTATTTT. Translated, it gives CASRLAGALTDTQYF. Based on the CDR3 plus reference TRBV30 and TRBJ2-3, the full variable domain is SQTIHQWPATLVQPVGSPLSLECTVEGTSNPNLYWYRQAAGRGLQLLFYSVGIGQISSEVPQNLSASRPQDRQFILSSKKLLLSDSGFYLCASRLAGALTDTQYFGPGTRLTVL.

This clone turned up a few times. V is TRBV6-2 or TRBV6-3 and J is TRBJ2-3; D unresolved. Germline-derived CDR1 and CDR2 are MNHEY and SVGEGT. V gave up 2 bases and J gave up 6 bases, with 12 bases separating them. The CDR3 contains 14 residues. CDR3 loop: CASSYVLQADTQYF. The DNA of the CDR3 is TGTGCCAGCAGTTACGTCCTACAAGCGGATACGCAGTATTTT.

The chain links TRBV7-2 to TRBJ2-7, with TRBD2 matching 10 bases. CDR1 is SGHTA and CDR2 is FQGNSA in the germline V gene. The junction had 19 bases not matched to a gene; V was cut back by 8 bases and J by 0 bases. This CDR3 is built from 19 residues. In DNA form, the CDR3 reads TGTGCCAGCTCGTTACGACCCGGGACTAGCGTCCCCCACTCCTACGAGCAGTACTTC. It translates to CASSLRPGTSVPHSYEQYF.

The chain carries TRBV6-4 and TRBJ2-1; D not resolved. The CDR3 loop spans 16 amino acids. V lost 0 bases, J lost 0 bases, and 9 bases lay in between. Germline lookup yields CDR1 MRHNA and CDR2 SNTAGT. CDR3 amino acids: CASSDSIASSYNEQFF. CDR3 in DNA: TGTGCCAGCAGTGACTCGATTGCTAGCTCCTACAATGAGCAGTTCTTC.

The rearrangement uses TRBV9 and TRBJ1-1; no clear D. V lost 0 bases and J lost 7, with 10 bases in between. CDR3 length: 13 residues. Germline V gene data show CDR1 as SGDLS and CDR2 as YYNGEE. CDR3 in amino acids: CASSVAPNFEAFF. CDR3 nucleotides: TGTGCCAGCAGCGTAGCCCCTAATTTTGAAGCTTTCTTT.

This chain connects TRBV12-3 or TRBV12-4 to TRBJ1-1, with 9 positions matching TRBD1. J gave up 4 bases and V 6 bases, and 3 bases lay outside the gene matches. The length of the CDR3 is 13 residues. CDR3: CASRRTGATEAFF. The CDR3 DNA follows: TGTGCCAGCAGGCGGACAGGGGCCACTGAAGCTTTCTTT.